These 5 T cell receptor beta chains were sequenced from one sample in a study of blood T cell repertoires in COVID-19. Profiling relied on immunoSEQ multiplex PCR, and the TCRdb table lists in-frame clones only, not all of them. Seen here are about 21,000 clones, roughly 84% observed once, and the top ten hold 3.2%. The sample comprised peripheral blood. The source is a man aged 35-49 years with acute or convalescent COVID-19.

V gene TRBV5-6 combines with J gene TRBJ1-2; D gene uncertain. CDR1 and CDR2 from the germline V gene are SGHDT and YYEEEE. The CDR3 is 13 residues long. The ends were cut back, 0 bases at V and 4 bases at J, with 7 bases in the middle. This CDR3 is CASSLAERYGYTF. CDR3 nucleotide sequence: TGTGCCAGCAGCTTGGCAGAACGCTATGGCTACACCTTC.

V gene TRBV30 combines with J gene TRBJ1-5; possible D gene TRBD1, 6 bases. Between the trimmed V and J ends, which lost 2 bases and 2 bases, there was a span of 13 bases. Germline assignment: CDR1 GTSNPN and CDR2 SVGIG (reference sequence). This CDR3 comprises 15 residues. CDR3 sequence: CAWSLRGGGNQPQHF. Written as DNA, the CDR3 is TGTGCCTGGAGTCTCCGGGGGGGCGGCAATCAGCCCCAGCATTTT. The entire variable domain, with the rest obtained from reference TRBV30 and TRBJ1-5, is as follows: SQTIHQWPATLVQPVGSPLSLECTVEGTSNPNLYWYRQAAGRGLQLLFYSVGIGQISSEVPQNLSASRPQDRQFILSSKKLLLSDSGFYLCAWSLRGGGNQPQHFGDGTRLSIL.

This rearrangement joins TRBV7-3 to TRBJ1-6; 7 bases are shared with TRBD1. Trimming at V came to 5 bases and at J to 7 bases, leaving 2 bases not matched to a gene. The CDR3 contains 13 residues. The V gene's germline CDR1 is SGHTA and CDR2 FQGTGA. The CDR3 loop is CASSRDSNSPLHF. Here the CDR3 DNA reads TGTGCCAGCAGCCGGGACAGCAATTCACCCCTCCACTTT.

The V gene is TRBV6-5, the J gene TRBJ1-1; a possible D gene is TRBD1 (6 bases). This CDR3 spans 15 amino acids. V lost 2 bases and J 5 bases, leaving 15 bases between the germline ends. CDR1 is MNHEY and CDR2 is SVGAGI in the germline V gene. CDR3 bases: TGTGCCAGCAGTTACCCGACAGGTCTGGGGACTGAAGCTTTCTTT. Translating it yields CASSYPTGLGTEAFF.

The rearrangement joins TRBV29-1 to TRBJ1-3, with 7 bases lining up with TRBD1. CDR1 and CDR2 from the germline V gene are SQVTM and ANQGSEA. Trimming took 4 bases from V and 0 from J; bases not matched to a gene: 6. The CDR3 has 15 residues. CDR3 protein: CSVALGQVSGNTIYF. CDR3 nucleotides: TGCAGCGTTGCCCTTGGACAGGTCTCTGGAAACACCATATATTTT.